These 16 T cell receptor beta chains originate from one sample sequenced in a study of blood T cells in healthy people across ages. Primed by a sample-barcoded 5' primer and a J-beta primer mix, a second PCR proceeded for roughly 6 to 12 cycles. TCRdb re-derived calls from the 5' RACE reads in MiXCR, one entry per CDR3 protein. The table lists approximately 670,000 distinct CDR3 sequences, around two fifths of them singletons, with about 32% in the top ten. The sequenced sample consisted of blood. The receptors shown here come from a man at least 80 years old in good health.

The chain has TRBV7-9 and TRBJ2-3; TRBD2 matches 12 bases. The CDR3 totals 13 residues. Trimming removed 8 bases from V and 6 bases from J; junction bases left unmatched: 3. Germline V gene lookup returns CDR1 SEHNR and CDR2 FQNEAQ (reference sequence). This chain's CDR3 is CASGGLAGDTQYF. For the CDR3, the DNA is TGTGCCAGCGGGGGACTAGCGGGCGATACGCAGTATTTT.

The rearrangement links TRBV24-1 to TRBJ2-3; 9 bases map to TRBD2. The germline V gene encodes CDR1 KGHDR and CDR2 SFDVKD. Trimming at V came to 3 bases and at J to 1 base, leaving 4 bases not matched to a gene. This CDR3 region has 16 residues. For the CDR3, the DNA is TGTGCCACCAGTGATGCCCCTAGCGGGGGCACAGATACGCAGTATTTT. Its translation: CATSDAPSGGTDTQYF.

The gene calls are TRBV24-1 and TRBJ2-1; TRBD2 matches 7 bases. From germline, CDR1 is KGHDR and CDR2 SFDVKD. The CDR3 spans 17 residues. Trimming at V came to 2 bases and at J to 0 bases, leaving 6 bases not matched to a gene. Here the CDR3 reads CATSDSLAMSSYNEQFF. The CDR3 DNA sequence: TGTGCCACCAGTGATTCACTAGCGATGAGCTCCTACAATGAGCAGTTCTTC.

The V gene is TRBV7-2, the J gene TRBJ2-2; 12 positions agree with TRBD2. After removal of 5 bases from V and 5 bases from J, the junction contained 6 bases not matched to a gene. The CDR3 extends over 16 amino acids. The germline gives CDR1 SGHTA, CDR2 FQGNSA. The CDR3 loop reads CASSPGLAGRTGELFF. The CDR3 nucleotides read TGTGCCAGCAGCCCAGGACTAGCGGGAAGGACCGGGGAGCTGTTTTTT.

This sequence joins TRBV25-1 and TRBJ2-3; D remains ambiguous. This CDR3 has 15 amino acids. V was clipped by 3 bases and J by 3 bases, with 13 bases between them. Germline V lookup: CDR1 MGHDK, CDR2 SYGVNS. CDR3 in DNA: TGTGCCAGCAGTGATCGTGCAAAAGGGACAGATACGCAGTATTTT. Translation: CASSDRAKGTDTQYF. The full variable domain, in which reference TRBV25-1 and TRBJ2-3 provide the parts outside the CDR3, is EADIYQTPRYLVIGTGKKITLECSQTMGHDKMYWYQQDPGMELHLIHYSYGVNSTEKGDLSSESTVSRIRTEHFPLTLESARPSHTSQYLCASSDRAKGTDTQYFGPGTRLTVL.

As concerns this clonotype: The germline gene is not matched at one end of the junction; a read error may be the cause. The chain couples TRBV7-3 to TRBJ2-5, with D perhaps given as TRBD1 or TRBD2 (6 bases each). Germline CDR1 and CDR2: SGHTA and FQGTGA. CDR3 size: 15 residues. This CDR3 reads CVSSPRRGLQETQYF. CDR3 nucleotide sequence: TGTGTCAGCAGCCCCCGACGGGGGCTCCAAGAGACCCAGTACTTC.

The chain carries TRBV3-1 and TRBJ2-3; D remains unclear. V lost 4 bases to trimming and J lost 6 bases, with 8 bases between them. CDR1 LGHDT and CDR2 YNNKEL come from the germline V gene (reference sequence). The CDR3 loop spans 12 amino acids. The CDR3 sequence: CASSRDKDTQYF. In nucleotides, the CDR3 is TGTGCCAGCAGCCGAGATAAGGATACGCAGTATTTT.

V usage is TRBV14 and J usage is TRBJ2-3, with 13 bases that match TRBD2. Per the germline V gene, CDR1 is SGHDN and CDR2 is FVKESK. J gave up 2 bases and V 4 bases, and 6 bases lay outside the gene matches. The CDR3 sequence is 17 residues long. CDR3 DNA sequence: TGTGCCAGCAGCCGGACTAGCGGGAGATTTGTCACAGATACGCAGTATTTT. Encoded protein: CASSRTSGRFVTDTQYF.

As DNA, the CDR3 is TGTGCCAGCAACGAACTGACAGACACTGAAGCTTTCTTT. This codes for CASNELTDTEAFF. The chain recombines TRBV6-2 or TRBV6-3 with TRBJ1-1, with D possibly being TRBD1 (5 bases). The CDR3 spans 13 residues. V was clipped by 7 bases and J by 3 bases, with 12 bases between them. Germline CDR1 MNHEY, CDR2 SVGEGT.

This clonotype appeared many times. This chain links TRBV6-5 with TRBJ1-2, with a weak D call TRBD1 (6 bases). Germline CDR1 MNHEY, CDR2 SVGAGI. V was clipped by 5 bases and J by 2 bases, with 12 bases between them. CDR3 length equals 14 residues. The CDR3 loop is CASSTFTGNYGYTF. The CDR3 DNA reads as TGTGCCAGCAGTACTTTTACAGGGAACTATGGCTACACCTTC.

J is TRBJ2-3 and V is TRBV11-2; 7 nucleotides agree with TRBD2. The V and J ends lost 1 base and 1 base, in that order; junction bases with no gene match: 5. This CDR3 has 16 amino acids. Per the germline V gene, CDR1 is SGHAT and CDR2 is FQNNGV. The CDR3 DNA sequence: TGTGCCAGCAGCTTAGTCGGCGGGAGTCGCACAGATACGCAGTATTTT. Its translation: CASSLVGGSRTDTQYF.

This clonotype occurred many times. The rearrangement joins TRBV7-2 to TRBJ2-5; 9 bases line up with TRBD1. The CDR3 has 14 amino acids. After removal of 6 bases from V and 4 bases from J, the junction contained 6 bases not matched to a gene. Germline V lookup: CDR1 SGHTA, CDR2 FQGNSA. This CDR3 reads CASRIGQGLETQYF. The CDR3 nucleotides are TGTGCCAGCAGGATAGGACAGGGGTTAGAGACCCAGTACTTC.

This clonotype has only one observation. The chain uses TRBV6-2 or TRBV6-3 and TRBJ2-1; D tentatively reads TRBD1 or TRBD2 (5 bases each). The V gene's germline CDR1 is MNHEY and CDR2 SVGEGT. The CDR3 covers 13 residues. Trimming removed 5 bases at V and 15 bases at J, with 20 bases between. CDR3 sequence: CASSTEDWGIRFF. The CDR3 DNA reads TGTGCCAGCAGTACCGAGGACTGGGGGATTCGGTTCTTC.

About this clonotype itself: A read error may account for a junction end that differs from germline. V usage is TRBV7-9 and J usage is TRBJ2-7; D perhaps matches TRBD2 (5 bases). From germline, CDR1 is SEHNR and CDR2 FQNEAQ (reference sequence). The CDR3 is 16 residues long. CDR3 sequence: CASSLYPLGTSFERYF. Here the CDR3 DNA reads TGTGCCAGCAGCTTATACCCCCTTGGAACTAGTTTCGAGCGGTACTTC.

This clonotype was recorded many times. The chain links TRBV6-5 to TRBJ2-1, with 9 bases identical to TRBD2. V trimming: 8 bases; J trimming: 7 bases; junction bases outside the gene matches: 6. The germline V gene encodes CDR1 MNHEY and CDR2 SVGAGI. The CDR3 loop spans 13 amino acids. As DNA, the CDR3 is TGTGCCAGCCGGTCACTAGCGGGTAATGAGCAGTTCTTC. Encoded protein: CASRSLAGNEQFF.

The V call is TRBV5-1, the J call TRBJ2-5; D might be TRBD1 or TRBD2, each matching 7 bases. The germline gives CDR1 SGHRS, CDR2 YFSETQ. Trimming removed 1 base from V and 5 bases from J, with 15 bases in between. This CDR3 region has 15 residues. The CDR3 loop is CASSLMGQTSETQYF. CDR3 coding DNA: TGCGCCAGCAGCTTGATGGGACAGACTAGCGAGACCCAGTACTTC. Based on the CDR3 plus reference TRBV5-1 and TRBJ2-5, the full variable domain is KAGVTQTPRYLIKTRGQQVTLSCSPISGHRSVSWYQQTPGQGLQFLFEYFSETQRNKGNFPGRFSGRQFSNSRSEMNVSTLELGDSALYLCASSLMGQTSETQYFGPGTRLLVL.